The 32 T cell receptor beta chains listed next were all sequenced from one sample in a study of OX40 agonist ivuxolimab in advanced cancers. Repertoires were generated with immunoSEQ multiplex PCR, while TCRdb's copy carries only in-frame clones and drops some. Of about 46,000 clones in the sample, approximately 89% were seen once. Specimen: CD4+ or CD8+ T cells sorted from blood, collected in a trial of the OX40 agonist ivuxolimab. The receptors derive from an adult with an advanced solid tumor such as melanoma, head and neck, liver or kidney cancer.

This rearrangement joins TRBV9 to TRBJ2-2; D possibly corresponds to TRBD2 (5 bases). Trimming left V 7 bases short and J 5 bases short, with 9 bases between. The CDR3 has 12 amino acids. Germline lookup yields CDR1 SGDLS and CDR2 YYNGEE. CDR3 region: CASSPGTGELFF. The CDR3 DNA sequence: TGTGCCAGCTCCCCGGGGACCGGGGAGCTGTTTTTT.

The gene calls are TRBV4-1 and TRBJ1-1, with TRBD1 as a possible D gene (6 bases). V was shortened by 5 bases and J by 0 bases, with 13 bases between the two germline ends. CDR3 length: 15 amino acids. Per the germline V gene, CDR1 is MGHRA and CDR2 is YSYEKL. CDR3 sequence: CASSFRDTLNTEAFF. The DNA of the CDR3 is TGCGCCAGCAGCTTTCGGGACACTCTGAACACTGAAGCTTTCTTT.

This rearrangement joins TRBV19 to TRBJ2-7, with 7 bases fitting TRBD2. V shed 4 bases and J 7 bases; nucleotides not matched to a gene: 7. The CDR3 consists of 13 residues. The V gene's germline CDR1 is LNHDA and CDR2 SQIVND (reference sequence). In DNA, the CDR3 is TGTGCCAGTAGTACCTTTGCGGGGGAGGAGCAGTACTTC. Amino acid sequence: CASSTFAGEEQYF.

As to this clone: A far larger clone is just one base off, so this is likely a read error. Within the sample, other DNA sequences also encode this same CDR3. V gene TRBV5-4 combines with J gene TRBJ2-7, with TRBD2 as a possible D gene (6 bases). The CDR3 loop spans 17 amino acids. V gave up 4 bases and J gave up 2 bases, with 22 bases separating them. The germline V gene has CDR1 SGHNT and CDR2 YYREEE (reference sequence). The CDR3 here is CASSQVQGGDETYEQYF. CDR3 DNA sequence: TGTGCCAGCAGCCAAGTGCAGGGCGGGGACGAAACCTACGAGCAGTACTTC.

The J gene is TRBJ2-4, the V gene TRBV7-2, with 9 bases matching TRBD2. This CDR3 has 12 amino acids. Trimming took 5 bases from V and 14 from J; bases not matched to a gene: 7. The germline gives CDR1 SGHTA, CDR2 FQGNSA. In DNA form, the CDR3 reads TGTGCCAGCAGCGAGGGACTAGCTTTGAAGTACTTC. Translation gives CASSEGLALKYF.

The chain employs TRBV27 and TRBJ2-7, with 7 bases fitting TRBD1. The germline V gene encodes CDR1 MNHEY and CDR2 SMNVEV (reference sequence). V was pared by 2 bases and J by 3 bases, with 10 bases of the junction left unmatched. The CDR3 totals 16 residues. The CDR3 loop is CASSLVLGDRVYEQYF. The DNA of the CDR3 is TGTGCCAGCAGTTTAGTCCTCGGAGACAGGGTCTACGAGCAGTACTTC.

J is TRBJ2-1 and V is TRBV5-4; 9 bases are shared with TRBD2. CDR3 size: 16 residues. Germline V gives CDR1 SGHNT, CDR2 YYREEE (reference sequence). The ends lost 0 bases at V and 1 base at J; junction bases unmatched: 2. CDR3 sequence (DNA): TGTGCCAGCAGCTTGGGCGGGAGGGGTTCCTACAATGAGCAGTTCTTC. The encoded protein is CASSLGGRGSYNEQFF.

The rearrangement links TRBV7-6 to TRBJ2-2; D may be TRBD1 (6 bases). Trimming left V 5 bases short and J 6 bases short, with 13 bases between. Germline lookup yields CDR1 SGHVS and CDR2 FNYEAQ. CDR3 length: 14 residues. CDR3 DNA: TGTGCCAGCAGCCTCCCGTACAGGGCCGGGGAGCTGTTTTTT. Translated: CASSLPYRAGELFF. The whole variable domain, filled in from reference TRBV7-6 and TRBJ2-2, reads GAGVSQSPRYKVTKRGQDVALRCDPISGHVSLYWYRQALGQGPEFLTYFNYEAQQDKSGLPNDRFSAERPEGSISTLTIQRTEQRDSAMYRCASSLPYRAGELFFGEGSRLTVL.

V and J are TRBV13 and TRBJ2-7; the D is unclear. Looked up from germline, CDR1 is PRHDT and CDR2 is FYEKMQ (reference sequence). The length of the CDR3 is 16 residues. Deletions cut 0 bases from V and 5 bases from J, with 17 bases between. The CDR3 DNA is TGTGCCAGCAGCTTAGGCGTACGTGGAAATGGTAACGAGCAGTACTTC. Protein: CASSLGVRGNGNEQYF. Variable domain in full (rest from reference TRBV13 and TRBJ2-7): AAGVIQSPRHLIKEKRETATLKCYPIPRHDTVYWYQQGPGQDPQFLISFYEKMQSDKGSIPDRFSAQQFSDYHSELNMSSLELGDSALYFCASSLGVRGNGNEQYFGPGTRLTVT.

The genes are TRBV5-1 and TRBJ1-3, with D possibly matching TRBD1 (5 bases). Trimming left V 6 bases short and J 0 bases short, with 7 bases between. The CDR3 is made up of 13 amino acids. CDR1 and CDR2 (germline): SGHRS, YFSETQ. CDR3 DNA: TGCGCCAGCAATGGGGGCTCTGGAAACACCATATATTTT. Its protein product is CASNGGSGNTIYF.

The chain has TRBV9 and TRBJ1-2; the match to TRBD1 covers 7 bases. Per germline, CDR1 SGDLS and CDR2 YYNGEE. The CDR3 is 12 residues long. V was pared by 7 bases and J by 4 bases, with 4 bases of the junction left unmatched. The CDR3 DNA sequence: TGTGCCAGCCAGGGGGTAGGCTATGGCTACACCTTC. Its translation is CASQGVGYGYTF. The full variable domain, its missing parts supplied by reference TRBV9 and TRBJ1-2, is DSGVTQTPKHLITATGQRVTLRCSPRSGDLSVYWYQQSLDQGLQFLIQYYNGEERAKGNILERFSAQQFPDLHSELNLSSLELGDSALYFCASQGVGYGYTFGSGTRLTVV.

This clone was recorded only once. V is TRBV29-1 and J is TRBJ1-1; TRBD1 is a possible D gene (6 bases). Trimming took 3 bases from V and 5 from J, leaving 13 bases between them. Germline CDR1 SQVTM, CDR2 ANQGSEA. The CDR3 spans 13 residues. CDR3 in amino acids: CSVEQGWETEAFF. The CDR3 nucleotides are TGCAGCGTTGAGCAGGGGTGGGAGACTGAAGCTTTCTTT.

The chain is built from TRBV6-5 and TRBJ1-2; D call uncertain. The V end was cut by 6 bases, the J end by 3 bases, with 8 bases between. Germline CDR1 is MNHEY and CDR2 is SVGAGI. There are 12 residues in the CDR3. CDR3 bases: TGTGCCAGCAGGCAGTACCACTATGGCTACACCTTC. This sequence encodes CASRQYHYGYTF.

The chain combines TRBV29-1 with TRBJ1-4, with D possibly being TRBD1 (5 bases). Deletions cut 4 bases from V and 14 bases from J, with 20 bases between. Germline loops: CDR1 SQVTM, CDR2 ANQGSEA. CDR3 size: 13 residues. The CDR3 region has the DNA TGCAGCGTTGTGATGGGACCTAACCAGAAGCTGTTTTTT. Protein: CSVVMGPNQKLFF.

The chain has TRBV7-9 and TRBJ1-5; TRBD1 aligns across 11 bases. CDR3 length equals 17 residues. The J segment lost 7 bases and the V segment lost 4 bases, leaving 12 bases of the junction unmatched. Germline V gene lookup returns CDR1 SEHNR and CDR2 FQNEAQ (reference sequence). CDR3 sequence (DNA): TGTGCCAGCAGCTCACCGGGACAGGGGGAGCCAGACCAGCCCCAGCATTTT. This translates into CASSSPGQGEPDQPQHF.

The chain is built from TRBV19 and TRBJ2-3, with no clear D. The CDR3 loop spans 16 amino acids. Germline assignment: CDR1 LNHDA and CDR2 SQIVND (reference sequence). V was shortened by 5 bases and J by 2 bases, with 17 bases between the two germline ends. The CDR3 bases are TGTGCCAGTAGTCCAGACTGGGCGCGTTTCACAGATACGCAGTATTTT. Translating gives CASSPDWARFTDTQYF. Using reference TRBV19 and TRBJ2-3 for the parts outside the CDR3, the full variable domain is DGGITQSPKYLFRKEGQNVTLSCEQNLNHDAMYWYRQDPGQGLRLIYYSQIVNDFQKGDIAEGYSVSREKKESFPLTVTSAQKNPTAFYLCASSPDWARFTDTQYFGPGTRLTVL.

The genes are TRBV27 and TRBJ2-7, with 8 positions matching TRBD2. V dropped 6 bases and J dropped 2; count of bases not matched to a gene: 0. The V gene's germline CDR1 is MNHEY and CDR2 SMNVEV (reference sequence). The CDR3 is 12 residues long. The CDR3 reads CASRGLAYEQYF. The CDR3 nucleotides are TGTGCCAGCAGGGGACTAGCCTACGAGCAGTACTTC.

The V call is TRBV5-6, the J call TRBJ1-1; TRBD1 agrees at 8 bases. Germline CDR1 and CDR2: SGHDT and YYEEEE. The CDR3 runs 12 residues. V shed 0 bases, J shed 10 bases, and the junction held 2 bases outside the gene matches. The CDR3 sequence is CASSLAGTGAFF. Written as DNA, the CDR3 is TGTGCCAGCAGCTTGGCAGGGACAGGAGCTTTCTTT.

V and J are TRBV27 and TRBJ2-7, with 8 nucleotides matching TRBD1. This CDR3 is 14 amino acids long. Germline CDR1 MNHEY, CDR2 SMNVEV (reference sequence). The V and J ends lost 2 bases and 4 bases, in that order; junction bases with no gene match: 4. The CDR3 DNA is TGTGCCAGCAGTTTAGGACAGGGCCTATACGAGCAGTACTTC. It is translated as CASSLGQGLYEQYF.

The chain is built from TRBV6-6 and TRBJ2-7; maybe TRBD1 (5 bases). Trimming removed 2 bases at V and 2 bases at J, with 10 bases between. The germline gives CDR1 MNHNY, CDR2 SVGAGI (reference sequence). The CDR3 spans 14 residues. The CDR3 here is CASSYSSGTYEQYF. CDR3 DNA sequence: TGTGCCAGCAGTTACAGCTCAGGGACCTACGAGCAGTACTTC.

CDR3 residues: CASSRTGSAYNEQFF. CDR3 nucleotide sequence: TGTGCCAGCAGCCGGACAGGAAGCGCCTACAATGAGCAGTTCTTC. V is TRBV7-6 and J is TRBJ2-1; 7 bases are a match to TRBD1. V lost 5 bases to trimming and J lost 2 bases; unmatched junction nucleotides: 6. Germline V gene lookup returns CDR1 SGHVS and CDR2 FNYEAQ. The length of the CDR3 is 15 residues.

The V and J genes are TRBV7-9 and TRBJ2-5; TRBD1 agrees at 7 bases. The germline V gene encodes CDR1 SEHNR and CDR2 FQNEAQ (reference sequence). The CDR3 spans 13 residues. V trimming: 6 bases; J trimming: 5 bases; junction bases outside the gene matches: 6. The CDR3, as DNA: TGTGCCAGCAGACCAGACAGGGAGGAGACCCAGTACTTC. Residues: CASRPDREETQYF.

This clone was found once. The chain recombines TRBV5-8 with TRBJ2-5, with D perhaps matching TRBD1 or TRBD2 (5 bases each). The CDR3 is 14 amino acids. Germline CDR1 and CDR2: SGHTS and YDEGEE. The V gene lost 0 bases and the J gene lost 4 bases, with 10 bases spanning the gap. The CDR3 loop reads CASSLVGVGETQYF. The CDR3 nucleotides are TGTGCCAGCAGCTTGGTGGGGGTCGGAGAGACCCAGTACTTC.

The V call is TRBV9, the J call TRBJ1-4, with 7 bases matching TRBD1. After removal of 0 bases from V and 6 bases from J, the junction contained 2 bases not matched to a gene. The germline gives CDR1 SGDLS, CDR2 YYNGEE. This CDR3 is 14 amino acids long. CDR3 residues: CASSVAGGDEKLFF. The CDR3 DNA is TGTGCCAGCAGCGTAGCAGGGGGGGATGAAAAACTGTTTTTT.

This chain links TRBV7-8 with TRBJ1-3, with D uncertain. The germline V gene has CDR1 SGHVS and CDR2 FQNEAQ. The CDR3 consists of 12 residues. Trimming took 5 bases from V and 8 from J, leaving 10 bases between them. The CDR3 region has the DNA TGTGCCAGCAGCCTCGGTAGCTACACCATATATTTT. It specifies CASSLGSYTIYF. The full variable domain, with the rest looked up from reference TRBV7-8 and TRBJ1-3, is GAGVSQSPRYKVAKRGQDVALRCDPISGHVSLFWYQQALGQGPEFLTYFQNEAQLDKSGLPSDRFFAERPEGSVSTLKIQRTQQEDSAVYLCASSLGSYTIYFGEGSWLTVV.

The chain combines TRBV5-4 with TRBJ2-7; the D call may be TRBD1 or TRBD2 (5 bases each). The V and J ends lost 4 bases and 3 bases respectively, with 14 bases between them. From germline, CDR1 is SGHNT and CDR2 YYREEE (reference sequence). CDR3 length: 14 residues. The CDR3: CASSTQGPHYEQYF. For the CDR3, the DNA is TGTGCCAGCAGCACCCAGGGACCCCACTACGAGCAGTACTTC.

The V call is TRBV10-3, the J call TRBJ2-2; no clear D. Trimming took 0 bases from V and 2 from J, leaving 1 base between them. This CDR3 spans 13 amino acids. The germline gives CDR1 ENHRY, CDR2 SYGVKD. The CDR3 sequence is CAISESNTGELFF. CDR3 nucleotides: TGTGCCATCAGTGAGTCCAACACCGGGGAGCTGTTTTTT.

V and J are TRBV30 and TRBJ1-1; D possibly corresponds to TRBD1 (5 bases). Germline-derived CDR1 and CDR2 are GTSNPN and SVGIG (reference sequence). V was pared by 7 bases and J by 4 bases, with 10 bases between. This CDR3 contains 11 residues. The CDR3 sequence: CAYGGPTEAFF. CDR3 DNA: TGTGCCTATGGGGGTCCCACTGAAGCTTTCTTT. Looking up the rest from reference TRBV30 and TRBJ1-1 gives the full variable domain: SQTIHQWPATLVQPVGSPLSLECTVEGTSNPNLYWYRQAAGRGLQLLFYSVGIGQISSEVPQNLSASRPQDRQFILSSKKLLLSDSGFYLCAYGGPTEAFFGQGTRLTVV.

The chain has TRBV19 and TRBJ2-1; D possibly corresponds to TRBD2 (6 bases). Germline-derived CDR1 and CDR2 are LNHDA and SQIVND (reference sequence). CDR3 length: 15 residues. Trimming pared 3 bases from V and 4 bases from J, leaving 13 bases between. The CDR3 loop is CASSIAAGPYNEQFF. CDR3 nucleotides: TGTGCCAGTAGTATCGCCGCGGGACCTTACAATGAGCAGTTCTTC.

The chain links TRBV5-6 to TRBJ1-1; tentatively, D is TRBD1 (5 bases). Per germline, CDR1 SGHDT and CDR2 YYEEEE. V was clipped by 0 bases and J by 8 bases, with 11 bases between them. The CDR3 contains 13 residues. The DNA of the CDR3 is TGTGCCAGCAGCTTGGGGAGGGACCCCGAAGCTTTCTTT. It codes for CASSLGRDPEAFF.

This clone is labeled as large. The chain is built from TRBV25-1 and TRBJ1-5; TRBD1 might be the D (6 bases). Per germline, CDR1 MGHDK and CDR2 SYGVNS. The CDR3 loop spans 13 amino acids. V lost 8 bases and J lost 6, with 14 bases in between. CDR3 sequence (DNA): TGTGCCAGCGGTTGGGGGGCAGGTCAGCCCCAGCATTTT. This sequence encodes CASGWGAGQPQHF.

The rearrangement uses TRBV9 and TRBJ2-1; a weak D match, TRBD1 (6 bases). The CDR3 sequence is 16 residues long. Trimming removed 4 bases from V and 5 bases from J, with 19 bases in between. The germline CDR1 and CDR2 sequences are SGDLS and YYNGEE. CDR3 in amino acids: CASSPQGSRVNNEQFF. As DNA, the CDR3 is TGTGCCAGCAGCCCGCAGGGGAGTAGGGTAAACAATGAGCAGTTCTTC.